The next 10 T cell receptor beta chains were all read from a single sample in a study of blood T cell dynamics during melanoma immunotherapy. Using immunoSEQ multiplex PCR, the repertoire was profiled, and TCRdb retains in-frame clones only, with some absent. Of 6,300 or so clones listed, about 90% were seen once; the top ten hold 9.5% to 15%. The time point: pre-treatment baseline. The sequences come from cell-free DNA from blood, collected from a patient treated with checkpoint blockade. Receptor source: a human donor with melanoma.

The chain combines TRBV5-1 with TRBJ1-6; TRBD1 might be the D (5 bases). Germline V gene data show CDR1 as SGHRS and CDR2 as YFSETQ. This CDR3 is built from 14 residues. Trimming removed 4 bases from V and 6 bases from J, with 11 bases in between. CDR3 in DNA: TGCGCCAGCAGCCTTGGACAAGCTAATTCACCCCTCCACTTT. Its protein is CASSLGQANSPLHF.

The chain joins TRBV4-1 to TRBJ1-1; unclear D gene. The V end lost 7 bases, the J end lost 5 bases, and 11 bases lay between the germline ends. The CDR3 has 12 amino acids. Per germline, CDR1 MGHRA and CDR2 YSYEKL. The CDR3 DNA follows: TGCGCCAGCAAAGCAGGTGGGACTGAAGCTTTCTTT. It is translated as CASKAGGTEAFF.

J is TRBJ1-5 and V is TRBV10-3, with D maybe TRBD1 (5 bases). V dropped 2 bases and J dropped 6 bases, with 5 bases sitting between them. The CDR3 covers 12 residues. The germline V gene has CDR1 ENHRY and CDR2 SYGVKD. CDR3 nucleotides: TGTGCCATCAGTGAGGGGGGTCAGCCCCAGCATTTT. It is translated as CAISEGGQPQHF.

The CDR3 region has the DNA TGTGCCAGCAGCCAAGCCGGGACAGCTTATAATTCACCCCTCCACTTT. The encoded protein is CASSQAGTAYNSPLHF. The chain employs TRBV11-1 and TRBJ1-6; 7 bases are shared with TRBD1. Germline V gene lookup returns CDR1 SGHAT and CDR2 FQDESV (reference sequence). The CDR3 contains 16 residues. V gave up 5 bases and J gave up 4 bases; unmatched junction bases: 8.

V usage is TRBV29-1 and J usage is TRBJ2-1; 7 bases map to TRBD1. J gave up 5 bases and V 6 bases, and 16 bases lay outside the gene matches. The CDR3 sequence is 16 residues long. Germline-derived CDR1 and CDR2 are SQVTM and ANQGSEA. In nucleotides, the CDR3 is TGCAGCGTACGTAGGGGGCTGGTCGGCATCAACAATGAGCAGTTCTTC. Encoded protein: CSVRRGLVGINNEQFF.

The chain has TRBV10-3 and TRBJ2-5; weak D call: TRBD2 (6 bases). The CDR3 extends over 13 amino acids. Germline CDR1 is ENHRY and CDR2 is SYGVKD. V was pared by 6 bases and J by 5 bases, with 13 bases between. The CDR3 protein is CAISGGNGETQYF. The CDR3 DNA reads as TGTGCCATCAGCGGGGGTAATGGGGAGACCCAGTACTTC.

The CDR3 DNA follows: TGTGCCAGCTCACCACAGACAGGAGGAAACGAAAAACTGTTTTTT. Its translation: CASSPQTGGNEKLFF. This sequence joins TRBV18 and TRBJ1-4; weak D call: TRBD1 (6 bases). Germline CDR1 KGHSH, CDR2 LQKENI. The CDR3 has 15 residues. Trimming removed 1 base at V and 8 bases at J, with 14 bases between.

The chain is built from TRBV28 and TRBJ1-4; the match to TRBD1 covers 9 bases. From germline, CDR1 is MDHEN and CDR2 SYDVKM. V lost 4 bases, J lost 8 bases, and 5 bases stayed unmatched. The CDR3 sequence is 14 residues long. The CDR3 spells CASSSDRGREKLFF. DNA of the CDR3: TGTGCCAGCAGTTCGGACAGGGGAAGAGAAAAACTGTTTTTT.

This clone appeared a single time. The rearrangement uses TRBV6-6 and TRBJ2-3, with no clear D. The V gene's germline CDR1 is MNHNY and CDR2 SVGAGI (reference sequence). Trimming took 6 bases from V and 0 from J, leaving 10 bases between them. This CDR3 has 14 amino acids. CDR3 nucleotides: TGTGCCAGCAGGGACGACTCGAGCACAGATACGCAGTATTTT. It codes for CASRDDSSTDTQYF.

The rearrangement links TRBV7-2 to TRBJ2-7; no clear D gene. Germline-derived CDR1 and CDR2 are SGHTA and FQGNSA. Trimming pared 3 bases from V and 4 bases from J, leaving 19 bases between. The CDR3 sequence is 16 residues long. As DNA, the CDR3 is TGTGCCAGCAGCTTCTTGCCCGGCGAGAGAGGTTACGAGCAGTACTTC. This sequence encodes CASSFLPGERGYEQYF. The entire variable domain, with the rest obtained from reference TRBV7-2 and TRBJ2-7, is as follows: GAGVSQSPSNKVTEKGKDVELRCDPISGHTALYWYRQSLGQGLEFLIYFQGNSAPDKSGLPSDRFSAERTGGSVSTLTIQRTQQEDSAVYLCASSFLPGERGYEQYFGPGTRLTVT.